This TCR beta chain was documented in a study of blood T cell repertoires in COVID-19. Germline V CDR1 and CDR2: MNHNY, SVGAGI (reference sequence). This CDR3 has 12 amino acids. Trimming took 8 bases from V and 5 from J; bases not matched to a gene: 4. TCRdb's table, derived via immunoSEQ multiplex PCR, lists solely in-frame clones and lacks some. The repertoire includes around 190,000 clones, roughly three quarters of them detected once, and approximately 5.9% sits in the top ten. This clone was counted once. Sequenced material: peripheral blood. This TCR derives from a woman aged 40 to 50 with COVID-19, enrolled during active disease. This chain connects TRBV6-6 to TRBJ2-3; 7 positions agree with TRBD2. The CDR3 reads CASRGDEDTQYF. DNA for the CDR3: TGTGCCAGCCGGGGGGACGAAGATACGCAGTATTTT.